Each of the 6 T cell receptor beta chains below was sequenced from the same sample in a study of shared clonotypes between healthy human individuals. Some clones are missing from TCRdb's copy, which holds only in-frame ones; the method was immunoSEQ multiplex PCR. The sample records around 2,000,000 clones, 90% to 95% being singletons. The sequencing input was naive CD4+ T cells sorted from blood. Subset here: CD45RA+ positively selected. Receptors originate from a man between 18 and 29 years old in good health.

This clone appeared once. The chain carries TRBV6-5 and TRBJ2-1; 8 nucleotides match TRBD1. CDR1 is MNHEY and CDR2 is SVGAGI in the germline V gene. Trimming took 6 bases from V and 15 from J; bases not matched to a gene: 10. This CDR3 is 12 amino acids long. The CDR3 spells CASRLLTGEVFF. CDR3 DNA sequence: TGTGCCAGCAGGTTACTGACAGGGGAGGTGTTCTTC.

The chain links TRBV6-1 to TRBJ2-7; D might be TRBD1 or TRBD2, each matching 7 bases. In germline, CDR1 is MNHNS, CDR2 SASEGT. V lost 7 bases and J 3 bases, leaving 19 bases between the germline ends. The CDR3 totals 15 residues. The CDR3 spells CASNPSQGEGYEQYF. CDR3 nucleotides: TGTGCCAGCAACCCGTCGCAGGGGGAGGGCTACGAGCAGTACTTC.

V and J are TRBV4-1 and TRBJ1-6, with 7 nucleotides matching TRBD1. Looked up from germline, CDR1 is MGHRA and CDR2 is YSYEKL. Trimming removed 4 bases from V and 10 bases from J; junction bases left unmatched: 10. The CDR3 is made up of 15 amino acids. CDR3 protein: CASSLPRGGGSPLHF. CDR3 nucleotide sequence: TGCGCCAGCAGCCTGCCCAGGGGAGGGGGCTCACCCCTCCACTTT.

In regard to this clone: This sequence may be a read error, since a much larger clone differs from it by one base. The sample contains more than one DNA sequence encoding this CDR3. V gene TRBV28 combines with J gene TRBJ2-7; D unresolved. V was trimmed by 4 bases and J by 3 bases, leaving 4 bases between them. CDR1 MDHEN and CDR2 SYDVKM come from the germline V gene. The CDR3 contains 11 residues. CDR3 protein: CASSSNYEQYF. CDR3 coding DNA: TGTGCCAGCAGTTCGAACTACGAGCAGTACTTC.

The chain combines TRBV5-1 with TRBJ2-7; TRBD2 aligns across 12 bases. This CDR3 has 16 residues. Germline lookup yields CDR1 SGHRS and CDR2 YFSETQ. After removal of 1 base from V and 0 bases from J, the junction contained 2 bases not matched to a gene. CDR3 amino acids: CASSLSTSGSSYEQYF. CDR3 DNA: TGCGCCAGCAGCTTGTCGACTAGCGGGAGCTCCTACGAGCAGTACTTC.

J is TRBJ1-1 and V is TRBV7-6; possibly TRBD1 for D (5 bases). Germline V lookup: CDR1 SGHVS, CDR2 FNYEAQ. V was clipped by 4 bases and J by 1 base, with 7 bases between them. The CDR3 has 13 residues. The CDR3 sequence: CASSSGQNTEAFF. As DNA, the CDR3 is TGTGCCAGCAGCTCCGGACAGAACACTGAAGCTTTCTTT.